This is a list of T cell receptor beta chains from one sample in a study of lymphopenia after photon versus proton radiotherapy. Assay used: immunoSEQ multiplex PCR; TCRdb lists only in-frame clones, some missing. The sample shows more than 70,000 clones, about 86% of them seen only once. The source material was peripheral blood, sampled from a patient treated with proton-based radiotherapy. These receptors came from a man aged 60 to 69 with pancreatic cancer. Both conserved end residues are part of each CDR3. The order of the fields is CDR3 protein, CDR3 DNA, clone size, D gene, V gene, J gene. A D gene is named only where the DNA matches it firmly. For some rows the clone size is stated as once, few or many, or as a class when expanded; others skip it.

CDR3: CASGQTQDPYEQYF; DNA: TGTGCCAGTGGGCAGACCCAAGACCCCTACGAGCAGTACTTC; size: NA; D: NA; V: TRBV6-5; J: TRBJ2-7
CDR3: CASRMRGEAFF; DNA: TGTGCCAGCAGGATGAGGGGAGAAGCTTTCTTT; size: few; D: NA; V: TRBV6-5; J: TRBJ1-1
CDR3: CASSLGANTEAFF; DNA: TGTGCCAGCAGCTTGGGCGCGAACACTGAAGCTTTCTTT; size: NA; D: NA; V: TRBV5-4; J: TRBJ1-1
CDR3: CASSPSGLAGDEQYF; DNA: TGTGCCAGCTCACCAAGTGGACTAGCGGGAGACGAGCAGTACTTC; size: NA; D: TRBD2; V: TRBV18; J: TRBJ2-7
CDR3: CASSESAGLNIEAFF; DNA: TGCGCCAGCAGTGAGTCGGCGGGCCTCAACATTGAAGCTTTCTTT; size: NA; D: NA; V: TRBV10-2; J: TRBJ1-1
CDR3: CASTRTSGSETQYF; DNA: TGTGCCAGCACCAGGACTAGCGGGAGTGAGACCCAGTACTTC; size: NA; D: NA; V: TRBV21-1; J: TRBJ2-5
CDR3: CASSIGQSSYNEQFF; DNA: TGTGCCAGCAGCATAGGACAGAGCTCCTACAATGAGCAGTTCTTC; size: NA; D: NA; V: TRBV5-8; J: TRBJ2-1
CDR3: CASSALEGASSYNEQFF; DNA: TGTGCCAGCAGCGCCCTCGAGGGGGCCAGCTCCTACAATGAGCAGTTCTTC; size: NA; D: TRBD1; V: TRBV11-1; J: TRBJ2-1
CDR3: CASSLLGPPYEQYF; DNA: TGTGCCAGCAGCCTATTGGGGCCCCCCTACGAGCAGTACTTC; size: NA; D: NA; V: TRBV6-1; J: TRBJ2-7
CDR3: CASSRDLANTGELFF; DNA: TGTGCCAGCAGCAGGGACTTGGCGAACACCGGGGAGCTGTTTTTT; size: many; D: NA; V: TRBV6-4; J: TRBJ2-2
CDR3: CAWQDGAGTEAFF; DNA: TGTGCCTGGCAAGACGGTGCCGGCACTGAAGCTTTCTTT; size: NA; D: NA; V: TRBV30; J: TRBJ1-1
CDR3: CASSLNGRTGELFF; DNA: TGTGCCAGCAGTCTAAACGGTCGGACCGGGGAGCTGTTTTTT; size: NA; D: NA; V: TRBV28; J: TRBJ2-2
CDR3: CASRAMGPSTGELFF; DNA: TGTGCCAGCAGAGCCATGGGCCCCTCCACCGGGGAGCTGTTTTTT; size: once; D: NA; V: TRBV25-1; J: TRBJ2-2
CDR3: CASSDAAGPVDGYTF; DNA: TGTGCCAGCAGCGATGCTGCAGGACCCGTGGATGGCTACACCTTC; size: few; D: NA; V: TRBV2; J: TRBJ1-2
CDR3: CASSLGRWENIQYF; DNA: TGTGCCAGCAGCTTAGGAAGGTGGGAAAACATTCAGTACTTC; size: NA; D: NA; V: TRBV7-2; J: TRBJ2-4
CDR3: CASSDHLQVSYEQYF; DNA: TGCGCCAGCAGCGACCACCTACAGGTTTCCTACGAGCAGTACTTC; size: few; D: NA; V: TRBV5-1; J: TRBJ2-7
CDR3: CASSKAGTGERNEQFF; DNA: TGTGCCAGTAGTAAAGCCGGGACAGGGGAGAGGAATGAGCAGTTCTTC; size: NA; D: TRBD1; V: TRBV19; J: TRBJ2-1
CDR3: CASSPQGTLAKNIQYF; DNA: TGTGCCAGCAGCCCACAGGGGACTCTAGCCAAAAACATTCAGTACTTC; size: NA; D: NA; V: TRBV9; J: TRBJ2-4
CDR3: CSAKGNYEQYF; DNA: TGCAGTGCTAAGGGCAACTACGAGCAGTACTTC; size: NA; D: NA; V: TRBV20-1; J: TRBJ2-7